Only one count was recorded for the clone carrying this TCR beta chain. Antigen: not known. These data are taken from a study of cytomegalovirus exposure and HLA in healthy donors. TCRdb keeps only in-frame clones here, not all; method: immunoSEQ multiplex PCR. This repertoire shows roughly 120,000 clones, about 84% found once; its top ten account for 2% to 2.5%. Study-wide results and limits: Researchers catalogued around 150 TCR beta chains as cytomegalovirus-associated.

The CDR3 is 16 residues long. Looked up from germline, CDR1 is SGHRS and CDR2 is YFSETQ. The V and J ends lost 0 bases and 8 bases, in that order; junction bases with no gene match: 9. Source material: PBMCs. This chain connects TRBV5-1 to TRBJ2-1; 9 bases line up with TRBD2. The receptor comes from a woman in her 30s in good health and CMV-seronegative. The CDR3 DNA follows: TGCGCCAGCAGCTTGGCCAGCGCGGGGGGGCCGCATGAGCAGTTCTTC. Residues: CASSLASAGGPHEQFF.